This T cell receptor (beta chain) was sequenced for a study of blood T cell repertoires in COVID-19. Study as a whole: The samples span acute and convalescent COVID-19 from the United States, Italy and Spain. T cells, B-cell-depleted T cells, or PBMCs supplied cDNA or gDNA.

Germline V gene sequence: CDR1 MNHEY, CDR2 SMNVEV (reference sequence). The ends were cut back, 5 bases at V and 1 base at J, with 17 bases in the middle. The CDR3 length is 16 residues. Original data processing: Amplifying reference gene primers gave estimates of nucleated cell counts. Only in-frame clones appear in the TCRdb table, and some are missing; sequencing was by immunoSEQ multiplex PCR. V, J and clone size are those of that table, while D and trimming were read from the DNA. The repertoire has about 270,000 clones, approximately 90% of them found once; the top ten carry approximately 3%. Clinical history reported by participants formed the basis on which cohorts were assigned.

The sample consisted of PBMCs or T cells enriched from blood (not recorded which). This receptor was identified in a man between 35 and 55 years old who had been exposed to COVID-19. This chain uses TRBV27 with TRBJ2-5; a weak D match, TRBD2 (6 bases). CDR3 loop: CASSPYGTSFQETQYF. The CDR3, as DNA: TGTGCCAGCAGTCCCTACGGCACTAGCTTCCAAGAGACCCAGTACTTC.